This T cell receptor (beta chain) was profiled in a study of OX40 agonist ivuxolimab in advanced cancers. Some clones are missing from TCRdb's copy, which holds only in-frame ones; the method was immunoSEQ multiplex PCR. The table has tens of thousands of clones, more than 80% seen once. In germline, CDR1 is MGHRA, CDR2 YSYEKL. The CDR3 has 14 amino acids. With 4 bases removed from V and 4 bases from J, the gap between germline ends came to 13 bases. The chain uses TRBV4-1 and TRBJ1-2; no clear D gene. Sequences were derived from CD4+ or CD8+ T cells sorted from blood, sampled in a trial of the OX40 agonist ivuxolimab. This clonotype was obtained from an adult with an advanced solid tumor such as melanoma, head and neck, liver or kidney cancer. The CDR3 region has the DNA TGCGCCAGCAGCCTACCCCGGAGTTCCTATGGCTACACCTTC. Its translation is CASSLPRSSYGYTF.